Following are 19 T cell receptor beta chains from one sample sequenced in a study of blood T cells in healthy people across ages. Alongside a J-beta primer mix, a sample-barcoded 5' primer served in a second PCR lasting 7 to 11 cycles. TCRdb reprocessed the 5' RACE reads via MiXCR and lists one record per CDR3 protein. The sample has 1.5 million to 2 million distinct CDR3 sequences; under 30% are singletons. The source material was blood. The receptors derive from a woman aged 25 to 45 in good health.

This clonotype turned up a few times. This CDR3 is CASSLWGADTEAFF. Here the CDR3 DNA reads TGTGCCAGCAGCTTATGGGGAGCTGACACTGAAGCTTTCTTT. The chain links TRBV7-9 to TRBJ1-1; D unresolved. The germline CDR1 and CDR2 sequences are SEHNR and FQNEAQ (reference sequence). Trimming took 2 bases from V and 3 from J, leaving 10 bases between them. This CDR3 region has 14 residues.

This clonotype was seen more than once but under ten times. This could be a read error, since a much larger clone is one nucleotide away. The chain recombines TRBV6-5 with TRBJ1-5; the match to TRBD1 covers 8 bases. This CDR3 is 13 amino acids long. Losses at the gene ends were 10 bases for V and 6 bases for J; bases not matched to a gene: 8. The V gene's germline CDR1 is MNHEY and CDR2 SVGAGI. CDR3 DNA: TGTGCCACCCACCAGGGGGCGGCTCAGCCCCAGCATTTT. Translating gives CATHQGAAQPQHF.

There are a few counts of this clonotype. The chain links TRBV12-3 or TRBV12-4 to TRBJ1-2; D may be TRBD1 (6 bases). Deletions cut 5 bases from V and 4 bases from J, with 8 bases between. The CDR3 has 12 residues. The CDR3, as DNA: TGTGCCAGCAGTGACAGGATCTATGGCTACACCTTC. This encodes CASSDRIYGYTF.

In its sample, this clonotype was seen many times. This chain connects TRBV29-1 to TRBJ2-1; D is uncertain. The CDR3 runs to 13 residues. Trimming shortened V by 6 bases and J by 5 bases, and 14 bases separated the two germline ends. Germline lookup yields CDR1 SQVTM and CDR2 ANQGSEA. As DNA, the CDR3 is TGCAGCGTCGGGTCGGCGCAAGACAATGAGCAGTTCTTC. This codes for CSVGSAQDNEQFF.

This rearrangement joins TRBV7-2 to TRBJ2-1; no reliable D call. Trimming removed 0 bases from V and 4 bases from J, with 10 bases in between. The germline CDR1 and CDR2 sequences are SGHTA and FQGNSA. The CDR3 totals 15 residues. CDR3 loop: CASSLAVAEYNEQFF. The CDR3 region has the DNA TGTGCCAGCAGCTTAGCGGTAGCAGAGTACAATGAGCAGTTCTTC.

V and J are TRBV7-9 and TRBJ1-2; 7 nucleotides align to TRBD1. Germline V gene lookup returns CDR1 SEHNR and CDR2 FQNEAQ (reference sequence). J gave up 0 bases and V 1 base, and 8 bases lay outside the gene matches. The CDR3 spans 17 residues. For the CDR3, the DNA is TGTGCCAGCAGCTTAGATTCCCCCGGGACAGCTAACTATGGCTACACCTTC. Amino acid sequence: CASSLDSPGTANYGYTF.

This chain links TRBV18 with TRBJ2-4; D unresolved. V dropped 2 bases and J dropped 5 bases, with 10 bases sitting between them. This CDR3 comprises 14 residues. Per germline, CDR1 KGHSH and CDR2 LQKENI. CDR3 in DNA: TGTGCCAGCTCACCATCCCCCCGCCAAAACATTCAGTACTTC. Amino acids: CASSPSPRQNIQYF.

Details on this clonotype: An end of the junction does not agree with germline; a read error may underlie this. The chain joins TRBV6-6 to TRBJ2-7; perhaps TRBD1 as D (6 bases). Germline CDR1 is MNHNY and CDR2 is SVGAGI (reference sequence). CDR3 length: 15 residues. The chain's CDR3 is CASSYRATGLETQHF. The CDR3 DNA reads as TGTGCCAGCAGTTATAGAGCTACAGGGCTAGAGACCCAGCACTTC.

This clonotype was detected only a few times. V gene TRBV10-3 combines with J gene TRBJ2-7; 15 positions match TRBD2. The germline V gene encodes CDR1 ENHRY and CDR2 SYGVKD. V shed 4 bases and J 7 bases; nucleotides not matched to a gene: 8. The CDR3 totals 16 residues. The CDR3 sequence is CAISVGTSGGRGEQYF. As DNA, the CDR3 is TGTGCCATCAGTGTTGGGACTAGCGGGGGGAGAGGGGAGCAGTACTTC.

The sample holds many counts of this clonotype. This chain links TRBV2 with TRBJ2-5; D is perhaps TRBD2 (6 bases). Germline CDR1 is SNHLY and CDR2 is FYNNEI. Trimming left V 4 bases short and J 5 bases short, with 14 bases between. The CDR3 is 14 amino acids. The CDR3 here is CASSAPSGGETQYF. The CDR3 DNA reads TGTGCCAGCAGTGCCCCGTCCGGGGGTGAGACCCAGTACTTC.

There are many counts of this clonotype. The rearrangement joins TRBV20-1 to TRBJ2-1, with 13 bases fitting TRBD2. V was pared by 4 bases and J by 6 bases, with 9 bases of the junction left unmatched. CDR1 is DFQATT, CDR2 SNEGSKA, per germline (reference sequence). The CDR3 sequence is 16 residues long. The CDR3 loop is CSATHAGLAGINEQFF. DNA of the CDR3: TGCAGTGCTACCCATGCGGGACTAGCGGGGATCAATGAGCAGTTCTTC.

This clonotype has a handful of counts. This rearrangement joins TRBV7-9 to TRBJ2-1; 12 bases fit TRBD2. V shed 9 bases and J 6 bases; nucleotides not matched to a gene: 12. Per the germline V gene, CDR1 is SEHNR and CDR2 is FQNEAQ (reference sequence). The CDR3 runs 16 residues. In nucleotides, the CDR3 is TGTGCCAGGGGACGACTAGCGGGAGCAGGTGGCAATGAGCAGTTCTTC. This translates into CARGRLAGAGGNEQFF.

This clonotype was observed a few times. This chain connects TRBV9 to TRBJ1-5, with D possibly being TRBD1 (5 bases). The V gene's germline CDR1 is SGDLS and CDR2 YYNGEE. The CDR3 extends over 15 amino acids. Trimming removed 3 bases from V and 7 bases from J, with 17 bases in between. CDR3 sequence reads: CASSAGTAARQPQHF. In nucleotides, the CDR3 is TGTGCCAGCAGCGCCGGGACCGCCGCGAGGCAGCCCCAGCATTTT.

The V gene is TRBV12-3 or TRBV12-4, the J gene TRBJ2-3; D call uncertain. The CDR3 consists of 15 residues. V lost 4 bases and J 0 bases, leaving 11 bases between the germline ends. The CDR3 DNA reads TGTGCCAGCAGTTCTTGGTTAGGGAGCACAGATACGCAGTATTTT. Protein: CASSSWLGSTDTQYF.

As DNA, the CDR3 is TGTGCCAGCAGTCAAGGACAGATTTTTAACTATGGCTACACCTTC. It translates to CASSQGQIFNYGYTF. V gene TRBV28 combines with J gene TRBJ1-2; D is possibly TRBD1 (6 bases). Germline V CDR1 and CDR2: MDHEN, SYDVKM. The CDR3 extends over 15 amino acids. V was pared by 5 bases and J by 1 base, with 14 bases between.

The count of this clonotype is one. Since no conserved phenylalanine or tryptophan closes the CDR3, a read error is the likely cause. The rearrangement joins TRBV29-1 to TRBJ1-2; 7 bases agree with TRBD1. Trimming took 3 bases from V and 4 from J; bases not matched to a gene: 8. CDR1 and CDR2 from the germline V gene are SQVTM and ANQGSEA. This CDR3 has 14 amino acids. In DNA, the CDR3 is TGCAGCGTTGACACACTTACAGGGGCCTATGGCTACACCCTC. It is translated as CSVDTLTGAYGYTL.

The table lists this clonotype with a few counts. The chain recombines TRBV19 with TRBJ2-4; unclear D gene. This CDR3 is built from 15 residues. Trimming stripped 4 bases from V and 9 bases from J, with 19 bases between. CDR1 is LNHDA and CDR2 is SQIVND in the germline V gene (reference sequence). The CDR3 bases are TGTGCCAGTAGTACCTTACCGGGCTTTGAAAGCATTCAGTACTTC. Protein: CASSTLPGFESIQYF. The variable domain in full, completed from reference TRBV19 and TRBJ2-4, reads DGGITQSPKYLFRKEGQNVTLSCEQNLNHDAMYWYRQDPGQGLRLIYYSQIVNDFQKGDIAEGYSVSREKKESFPLTVTSAQKNPTAFYLCASSTLPGFESIQYFGAGTRLSVL.

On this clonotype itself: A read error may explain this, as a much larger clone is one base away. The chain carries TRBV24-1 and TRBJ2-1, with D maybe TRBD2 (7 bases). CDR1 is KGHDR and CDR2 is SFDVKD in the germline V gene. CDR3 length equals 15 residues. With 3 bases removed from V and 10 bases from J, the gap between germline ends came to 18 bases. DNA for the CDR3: TGTGCCACCAGTGATGGGGAGGGGGACTCCTACGAGCAGTTCTTC. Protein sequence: CATSDGEGDSYEQFF.

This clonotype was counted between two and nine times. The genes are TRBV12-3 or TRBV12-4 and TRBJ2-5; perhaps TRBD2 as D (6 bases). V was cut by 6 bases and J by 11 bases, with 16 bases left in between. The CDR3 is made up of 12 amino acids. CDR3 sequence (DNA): TGTGCCAGCAGGGGAACCGGGGGACGGCAGTACTTC. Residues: CASRGTGGRQYF.